This T cell receptor (beta chain) was sequenced in a study of vaccination effects on CD4 cells after COVID-19. Whole-study context: Two doses of either BNT162b2 or mRNA-1273 were given to each participant. A couple of convalescent patients gave samples 16 days and one week before vaccination.

Study-level results: Pronounced clonal contraction occurred in clones induced by infection and by vaccine late after vaccination.

Upon completion of under eleven days in culture, CD4+ T cells were isolated. The person had PCR-confirmed SARS-CoV-2 infection between March and December 2020. As for this clone: Its antigen remains unknown.

The V gene's germline CDR1 is LNHDA and CDR2 SQIVND (reference sequence). The CDR3 contains 19 residues. J was trimmed by 0 bases and V by 0 bases; bases with no gene match: 10. Using immunoSEQ multiplex PCR, the repertoire was profiled, and TCRdb retains in-frame clones only, with some absent. The data show roughly 64,000 clones, approximately 78% seen once. Sequencing was performed on CD4+ T cells from PBMCs cultured without peptide, taken before COVID-19 vaccination. The clonotype was recovered from a human donor who had a prior SARS-CoV-2 infection. The chain uses TRBV19 and TRBJ1-5, with TRBD1 matching over 8 bases. CDR3 sequence (DNA): TGTGCCAGTAGTATAGATCGGGGCAGGGGGCTGATTAGCAATCAGCCCCAGCATTTT. This gives the protein CASSIDRGRGLISNQPQHF.